This T cell receptor beta chain was profiled in a study of blood T cell repertoires in COVID-19. Overall study: From the United States, Italy and Spain came samples of acute and convalescent COVID-19. PBMCs, B-cell-depleted T cells, or T cells were the source of the cDNA or gDNA that made up the material.

In the original processing: Amplified reference gene primers provided the basis for estimating nucleated cell counts. Measured with immunoSEQ multiplex PCR; TCRdb has only the in-frame clones, and not every one. The V and J calls and the clone size are those of that table, but D and trimming were determined from the DNA. The table has about 130,000 clones, 84% seen once. V trimming: 4 bases; J trimming: 8 bases; junction bases outside the gene matches: 11. The length of the CDR3 is 16 residues. Germline CDR1 LGHNA, CDR2 YNFKEQ. The TCR originated in a woman aged 30 to 39 who had recovered from COVID-19. This sequence joins TRBV4-2 and TRBJ1-4; 9 bases map to TRBD1. The sequencing sample was made of peripheral blood. In DNA, the CDR3 is TGTGCCAGCAGCCCAGCGGCGGGACAGGGCCGGGAAAAACTGTTTTTT. Its protein is CASSPAAGQGREKLFF.